Below are 16 T cell receptor beta chains sequenced from a single sample in a study of T cells in localized non-small cell lung cancer. The protocol was immunoSEQ multiplex PCR, while the TCRdb copy is restricted to in-frame clones and leaves out a portion. The sample lists about 34,000 clones; under 95% were seen once. Source: peripheral blood, taken before any cancer treatment. The receptors come from a woman aged 40-69 years with stage I lung adenocarcinoma.

For the CDR3, the DNA is TGTGCCAGCAGCTGGGACAGGGGCAGAGAGACCCAGTACTTC. Amino acids: CASSWDRGRETQYF. J is TRBJ2-5 and V is TRBV6-6, with TRBD1 matching 10 bases. The CDR3 length is 14 residues. Germline CDR1 reads MNHNY; CDR2 reads SVGAGI (reference sequence). Germline trimming cut 6 bases from V and 4 bases from J; bases unmatched to any gene: 5.

As to this clone: The sample contains more than one DNA sequence encoding this CDR3. V usage is TRBV21-1 and J usage is TRBJ2-7; the table's D call, TRBD2, was not checked against the DNA. TRBV21-1 is given as a pseudogene. The CDR3 covers 14 residues. The CDR3 sequence: CASSSLAGDYEQYF. CDR3 nucleotide sequence: TGTGCCAGCAGCAGCCTAGCAGGGGACTACGAACAGTACTTC.

The chain joins TRBV5-6 to TRBJ1-1, with D uncertain. Per the germline V gene, CDR1 is SGHDT and CDR2 is YYEEEE. The CDR3 is 16 residues long. Trimming took off 1 base at V and 6 bases at J, with 19 bases between the two ends. CDR3 sequence: CASSLTSRIVKAEAFF. CDR3 DNA: TGTGCCAGCAGCTTGACGAGCCGAATCGTAAAGGCTGAAGCTTTCTTT.

The V gene is TRBV10-2, the J gene TRBJ2-3, with D unresolved. This CDR3 region has 11 residues. Trimming left V 4 bases short and J 5 bases short, with 4 bases between. The germline V gene encodes CDR1 WSHSY and CDR2 SAAADI. CDR3 sequence (DNA): TGCGCCAGCAGTGGGGTAGATACGCAGTATTTT. Protein sequence: CASSGVDTQYF.

The V and J genes are TRBV6-5 and TRBJ2-7; TRBD2 matches 7 bases. J was trimmed by 3 bases and V by 7 bases; bases with no gene match: 6. This CDR3 has 13 amino acids. The germline V gene has CDR1 MNHEY and CDR2 SVGAGI. CDR3 DNA sequence: TGTGCCAGCACCAACGGCGGGGGCTACGAGCAGTACTTC. Protein: CASTNGGGYEQYF.

J is TRBJ2-7 and V is TRBV7-2; possibly TRBD2 for D (5 bases). This CDR3 comprises 15 residues. V shed 5 bases and J shed 2 bases, with 16 bases lying between them. Germline lookup yields CDR1 SGHTA and CDR2 FQGNSA. The CDR3 sequence: CASSPRGRQAYEQYF. The CDR3 coding sequence is TGTGCCAGCAGCCCGCGAGGGCGTCAAGCCTACGAGCAGTACTTC.

CDR3 residues: CASSLFSPEAVGWGNEQFF. DNA for the CDR3: TGTGCCAGCAGTTTATTTTCCCCGGAGGCCGTTGGTTGGGGTAATGAGCAGTTCTTC. The chain joins TRBV27 to TRBJ2-1; D is possibly TRBD2 (5 bases). CDR1 is MNHEY and CDR2 is SMNVEV in the germline V gene (reference sequence). Trimming shortened V by 1 base and J by 7 bases, and 26 bases separated the two germline ends. This CDR3 has 19 amino acids.

This chain links TRBV7-6 with TRBJ2-7, with D perhaps matching TRBD1 (5 bases). Trimming stripped 5 bases from V and 5 bases from J, with 16 bases between. The CDR3 length is 14 residues. Germline CDR1 reads SGHVS; CDR2 reads FNYEAQ. DNA for the CDR3: TGTGCCAGCAGCCCCGAACCCGACAGCCACGAGCAGTACTTC. Residues: CASSPEPDSHEQYF.

This chain links TRBV7-9 with TRBJ1-3; D call uncertain. CDR3 length: 13 amino acids. Trimming took off 5 bases at V and 4 bases at J, with 9 bases between the two ends. The germline gives CDR1 SEHNR, CDR2 FQNEAQ (reference sequence). This chain's CDR3 is CASSLPPGNTIYF. The CDR3 DNA sequence: TGTGCCAGCAGCCTCCCGCCGGGAAACACCATATATTTT.

This rearrangement joins TRBV5-1 to TRBJ1-4; D not resolved. This CDR3 region has 15 residues. Per the germline V gene, CDR1 is SGHRS and CDR2 is YFSETQ. Trimming took 0 bases from V and 7 from J, leaving 13 bases between them. The CDR3 DNA reads TGCGCCAGCAGCTTGGGTCTTTCCGGAGGTGAAAAACTGTTTTTT. The encoded protein is CASSLGLSGGEKLFF.

The count of this clone is one. This chain connects TRBV6-5 to TRBJ2-5, with TRBD2 matching 9 bases. This CDR3 comprises 14 residues. V shed 5 bases, J shed 7 bases, and the junction held 8 bases outside the gene matches. The germline CDR1 and CDR2 sequences are MNHEY and SVGAGI. The CDR3 is CASSRREGWGTQYF. CDR3 bases: TGTGCCAGCAGTAGGCGGGAGGGCTGGGGGACCCAGTACTTC.

The gene calls are TRBV5-4 and TRBJ2-5; 11 positions match TRBD2. The CDR3 length is 15 residues. Germline assignment: CDR1 SGHNT and CDR2 YYREEE (reference sequence). V was clipped by 0 bases and J by 4 bases; unmatched bases: 2. DNA of the CDR3: TGTGCCAGCAGCTTGGGGCTAGCGGGGGGAGAGACCCAGTACTTC. Translating gives CASSLGLAGGETQYF. The variable domain in full, completed from reference TRBV5-4 and TRBJ2-5, reads ETGVTQSPTHLIKTRGQQVTLRCSSQSGHNTVSWYQQALGQGPQFIFQYYREEENGRGNFPPRFSGLQFPNYSSELNVNALELDDSALYLCASSLGLAGGETQYFGPGTRLLVL.

The chain combines TRBV18 with TRBJ2-2; D is possibly TRBD1 or TRBD2 (6 bases each). With 0 bases removed from V and 2 bases from J, the gap between germline ends came to 10 bases. From germline, CDR1 is KGHSH and CDR2 LQKENI. The CDR3 contains 16 residues. The DNA for the CDR3 is TGTGCCAGCTCACCACCAGGGGGACTTAACACCGGGGAGCTGTTTTTT. It translates to CASSPPGGLNTGELFF.

The V gene is TRBV5-4, the J gene TRBJ1-2, with D unclear. The CDR3 is made up of 13 amino acids. Trimming left V 2 bases short and J 0 bases short, with 5 bases between. Germline CDR1 SGHNT, CDR2 YYREEE (reference sequence). CDR3 residues: CASSLQTNYGYTF. DNA for the CDR3: TGTGCCAGCAGCTTACAGACTAACTATGGCTACACCTTC.

The chain joins TRBV2 to TRBJ2-7, with D unclear. With 5 bases removed from V and 4 bases from J, the gap between germline ends came to 6 bases. This CDR3 comprises 11 residues. Germline assignment: CDR1 SNHLY and CDR2 FYNNEI. CDR3 bases: TGTGCCAGCAGTCCCAGGTACGAGCAGTACTTC. This translates into CASSPRYEQYF.

The chain carries TRBV5-4 and TRBJ2-5; D is unresolved. V was trimmed by 2 bases and J by 1 base, leaving 9 bases between them. The CDR3 totals 14 residues. Per germline, CDR1 SGHNT and CDR2 YYREEE (reference sequence). CDR3 nucleotides: TGTGCCAGCAGCTTTTCGGCAGGCCAAGAGACCCAGTACTTC. It yields the protein CASSFSAGQETQYF.